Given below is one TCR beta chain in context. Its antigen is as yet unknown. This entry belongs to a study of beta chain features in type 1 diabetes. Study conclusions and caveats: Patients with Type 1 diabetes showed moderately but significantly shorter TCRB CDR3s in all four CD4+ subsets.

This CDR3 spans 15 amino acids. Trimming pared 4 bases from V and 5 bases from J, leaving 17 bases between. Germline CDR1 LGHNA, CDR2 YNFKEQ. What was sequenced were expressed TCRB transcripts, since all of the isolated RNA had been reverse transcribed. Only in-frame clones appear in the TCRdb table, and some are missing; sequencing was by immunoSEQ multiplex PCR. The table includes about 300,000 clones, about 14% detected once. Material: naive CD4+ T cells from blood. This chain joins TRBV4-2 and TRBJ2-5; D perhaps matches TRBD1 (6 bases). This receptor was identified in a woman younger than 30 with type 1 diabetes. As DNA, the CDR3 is TGTGCCAGCAGCCCGCCAACCACCAGGGGCGAGACCCAGTACTTC. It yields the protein CASSPPTTRGETQYF.